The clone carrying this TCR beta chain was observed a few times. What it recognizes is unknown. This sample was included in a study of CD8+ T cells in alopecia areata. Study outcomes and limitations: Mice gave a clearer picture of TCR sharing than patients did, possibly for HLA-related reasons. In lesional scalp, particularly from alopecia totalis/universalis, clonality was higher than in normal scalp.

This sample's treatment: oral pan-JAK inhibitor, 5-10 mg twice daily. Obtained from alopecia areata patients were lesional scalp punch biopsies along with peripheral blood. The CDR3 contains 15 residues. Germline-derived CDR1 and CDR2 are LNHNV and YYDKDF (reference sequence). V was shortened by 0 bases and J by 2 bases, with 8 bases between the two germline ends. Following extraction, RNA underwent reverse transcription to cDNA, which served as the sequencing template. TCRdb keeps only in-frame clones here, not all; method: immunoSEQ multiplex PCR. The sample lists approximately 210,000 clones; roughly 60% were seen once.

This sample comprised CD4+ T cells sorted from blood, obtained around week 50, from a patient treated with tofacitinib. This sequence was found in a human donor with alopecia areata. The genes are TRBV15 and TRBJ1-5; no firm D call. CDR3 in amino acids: CATSRETTGNQPQHF. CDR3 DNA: TGTGCCACCAGCAGAGAGACAACGGGCAATCAGCCCCAGCATTTT. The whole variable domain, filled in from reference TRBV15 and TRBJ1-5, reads DAMVIQNPRYQVTQFGKPVTLSCSQTLNHNVMYWYQQKSSQAPKLLFHYYDKDFNNEADTPDNFQSRRPNTSFCFLDIRSPGLGDTAMYLCATSRETTGNQPQHFGDGTRLSIL.